This T cell receptor beta chain was recorded in a study of T-cell memory formation after mild COVID-19 listed by TCRdb under 2021. As for the study more broadly: TCR sequence clusters from the two donors were largely donor specific. In a couple of donors, T-cell clones that expanded and contracted after mild COVID-19 were followed by sequencing TCRalpha and TCRbeta repertoires longitudinally. Two young, previously healthy adult volunteers, one female and one male, were included in the cohort. The paper as a whole reports these results and caveats: Some responding clones were found in pre-infection memory, which suggests that pre-existing cross-reactive memory T cells took part in the SARS-CoV-2 response. Clones that contracted from day 15 to 85 showed balanced CD4/CD8 phenotypes, whereas a second wave of clones that expanded from day 15 to 37 leaned towards CD4+. Only a couple of mild cases were covered by the study, and larger cohorts that include severe cases with pre-infection samples were considered necessary. Contracting CD4+ clones appeared mostly in the CM and EM memory subsets, whereas CD8+ clones were enriched in EMRA. SARS-CoV-2 specificity was not confirmed for the second-wave clones peaking on day 37.

As concerns this clonotype: It lacks a known antigen. Base qualities are not at hand, and no much larger clone is one base apart.

CDR1 SGHVS and CDR2 FQNEAQ were looked up in the germline V gene. V loses 2 bases, J loses 0 bases, and the germline ends lie 7 bases apart. The CDR3 holds 14 amino acids from the cysteine to the phenylalanine. The DNA shown is the 42-base CDR3, in frame from base 1. The sequencer was an Illumina NovaSeq 6000. TCRalpha and TCRbeta cDNA libraries were built by 5'RACE with constant-segment primers, adding sample barcodes and unique molecular identifiers. RNA was extracted from every sample with Trizol reagent. The libraries were amplified in two PCR steps, and the second step added a second sample barcode and Illumina TruSeq adapters. Sequencing of libraries was performed on an Illumina NovaSeq with 2 x 150 bp paired-end reads. The paper's data handling went like this. Demultiplexing of reads and collapsing into UMI-guided consensus sequences were performed with migec v1.2.7. With mixcr v2.1.11, UMI consensuses were aligned to TRA and TRB V and J templates and assembled into clonotypes. Clonotypes were classified as expanded or contracted when called significant by both edgeR and NoisET, with noise models trained on biological replicates. edgeR calls used a false discovery rate-adjusted p below 0.01 and a log2 fold-change threshold of 1. As an exploratory analysis of dynamics, PCA with hierarchical clustering was applied to max-normalized trajectories of the 1000 most abundant clonotypes. Each responding clone was given a CD4 or CD8 phenotype based on the CD4+ and CD8+ repertoires, which had been sequenced separately. TCRdb itself trimmed the public reads at Q25 with fastp, ran MiXCR and retained productive beta chains. Rows merge per CDR3 protein into single entries with the most common DNA and genes. None of the V and J calls come from the authors' own analysis; TCRdb made them. The sample includes roughly 130,000 distinct CDR3 sequences, with 5% to 6.5% observed a single time. The ten largest clones take up about 2.2% of the sample.

Ficoll-Paque density gradient centrifugation was used to isolate PBMCs. Sequenced input: PBMCs or a T cell subset sorted from them (not recorded which). The sequence came from an adult woman who had mild COVID-19 (a few samples of this study predate the infection). The sample titles of this study are shuffled in the database, so cell type and time point are left out; the donor was told from shared clones. The chain links TRBV7-8 with TRBJ1-2, with an unclear D gene assignment. The sequenced DNA: TGTGCCAGCAGCTTAACGGAGTCTAACTATGGCTACACCTTC. It encodes CASSLTESNYGYTF.